This T cell receptor beta chain was obtained from a study of cytomegalovirus exposure and HLA in healthy donors. General observations from the study: Only CMV serostatus was available as immune exposure information.

In regard to this clone: Antigen unknown.

The PCR had 60 Vbeta and 13 Jbeta primers. Profiled with immunoSEQ multiplex PCR; TCRdb holds only in-frame clones, not every one. Among approximately 170,000 clones listed, around 80% were seen once. Unmatched junction bases numbered 8, after V lost 1 base and J lost 6 bases. Germline-derived CDR1 and CDR2 are LNHDA and SQIVND (reference sequence). The CDR3 is 16 amino acids. The sequenced sample consisted of PBMCs. The clonotype was recovered from a boy between 2 and 10 years old in good health and CMV-seronegative. This sequence joins TRBV19 and TRBJ1-5; 8 nucleotides align to TRBD1. CDR3 protein: CASSIGGTGGIQPQHF. The CDR3 region has the DNA TGTGCCAGTAGTATAGGTGGGACAGGTGGGATTCAGCCCCAGCATTTT. Full variable domain (outside the CDR3, taken from reference TRBV19 and TRBJ1-5): DGGITQSPKYLFRKEGQNVTLSCEQNLNHDAMYWYRQDPGQGLRLIYYSQIVNDFQKGDIAEGYSVSREKKESFPLTVTSAQKNPTAFYLCASSIGGTGGIQPQHFGDGTRLSIL.